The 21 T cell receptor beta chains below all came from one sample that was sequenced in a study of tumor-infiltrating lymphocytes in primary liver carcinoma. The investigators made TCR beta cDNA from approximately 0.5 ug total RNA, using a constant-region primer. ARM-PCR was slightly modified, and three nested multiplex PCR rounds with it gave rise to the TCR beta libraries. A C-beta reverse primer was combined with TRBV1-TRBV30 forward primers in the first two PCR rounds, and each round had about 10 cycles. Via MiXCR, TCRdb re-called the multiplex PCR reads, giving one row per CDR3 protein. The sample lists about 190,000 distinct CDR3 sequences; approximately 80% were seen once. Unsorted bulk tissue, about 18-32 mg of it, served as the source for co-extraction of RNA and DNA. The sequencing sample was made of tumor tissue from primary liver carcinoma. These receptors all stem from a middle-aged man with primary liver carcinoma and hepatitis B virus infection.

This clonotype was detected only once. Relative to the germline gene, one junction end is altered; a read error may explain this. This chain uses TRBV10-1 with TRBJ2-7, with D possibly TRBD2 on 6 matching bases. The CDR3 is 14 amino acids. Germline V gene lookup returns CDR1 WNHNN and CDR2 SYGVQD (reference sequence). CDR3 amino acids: CASSTGGMIYGQYF. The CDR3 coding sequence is TGCGCCAGCAGTACCGGGGGAATGATCTACGGGCAGTACTTC.

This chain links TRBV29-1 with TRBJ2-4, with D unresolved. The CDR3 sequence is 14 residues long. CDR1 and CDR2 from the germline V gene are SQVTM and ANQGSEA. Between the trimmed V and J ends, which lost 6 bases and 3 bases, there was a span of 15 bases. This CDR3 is CSVRNTLVKNIQYF. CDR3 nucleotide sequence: TGCAGCGTCCGGAACACCCTAGTCAAAAACATTCAGTACTTC.

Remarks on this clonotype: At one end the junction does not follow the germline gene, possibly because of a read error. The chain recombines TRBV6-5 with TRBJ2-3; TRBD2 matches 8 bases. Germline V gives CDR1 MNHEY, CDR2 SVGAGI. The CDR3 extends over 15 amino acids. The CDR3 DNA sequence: TGTGCCAGCAACCCAGGACTAGCTGAAACAGAAACGCAGTATTTT. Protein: CASNPGLAETETQYF.

The CDR3 is CASSSETPEQGRDTQYF. The DNA of the CDR3 is TGTGCCAGCAGTTCCGAGACGCCGGAACAGGGGAGAGATACGCAGTATTTT. The gene calls are TRBV6-5 and TRBJ2-3, with TRBD1 matching 7 bases. The CDR3 contains 17 residues. CDR1 is MNHEY, CDR2 SVGAGI, per germline. The junction had 15 bases not matched to a gene; V was cut back by 4 bases and J by 5 bases.

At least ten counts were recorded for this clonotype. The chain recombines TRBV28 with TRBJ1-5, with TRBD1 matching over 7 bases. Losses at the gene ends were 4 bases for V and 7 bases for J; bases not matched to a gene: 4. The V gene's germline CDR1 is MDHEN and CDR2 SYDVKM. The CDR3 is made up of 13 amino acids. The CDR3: CASSSRGKQPQHF. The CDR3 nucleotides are TGTGCCAGCAGTTCCAGGGGGAAACAGCCCCAGCATTTT.

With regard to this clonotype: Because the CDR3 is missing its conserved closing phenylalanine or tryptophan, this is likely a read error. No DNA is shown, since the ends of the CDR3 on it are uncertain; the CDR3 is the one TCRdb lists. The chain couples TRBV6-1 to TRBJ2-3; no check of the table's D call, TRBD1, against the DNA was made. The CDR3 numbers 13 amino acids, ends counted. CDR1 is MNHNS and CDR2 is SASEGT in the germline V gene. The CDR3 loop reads CASNKGGMDTQFL.

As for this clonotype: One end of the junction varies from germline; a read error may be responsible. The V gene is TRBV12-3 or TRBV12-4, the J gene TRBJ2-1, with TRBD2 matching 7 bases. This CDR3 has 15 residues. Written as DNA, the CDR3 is TGTGCCAGCACTTTTACCGGGACTACCTACAATGAGCAGTTATTC. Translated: CASTFTGTTYNEQLF.

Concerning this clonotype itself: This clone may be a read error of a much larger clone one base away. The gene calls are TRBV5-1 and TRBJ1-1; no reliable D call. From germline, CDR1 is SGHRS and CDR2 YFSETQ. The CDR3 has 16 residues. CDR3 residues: CAISLADGGRHTEAFF. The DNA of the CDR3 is TGCGCCATCAGCTTGGCCGACGGAGGCAGACACACTGAAGCTTTCTTT.

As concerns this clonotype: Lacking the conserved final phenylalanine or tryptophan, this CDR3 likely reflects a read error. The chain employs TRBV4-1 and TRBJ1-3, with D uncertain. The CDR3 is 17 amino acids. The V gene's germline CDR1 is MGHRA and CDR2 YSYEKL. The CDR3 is CASSQQRTAGAGNAIYS. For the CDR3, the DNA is TGCGCCAGCAGCCAACAAAGAACGGCGGGAGCTGGAAACGCCATATATTCT.

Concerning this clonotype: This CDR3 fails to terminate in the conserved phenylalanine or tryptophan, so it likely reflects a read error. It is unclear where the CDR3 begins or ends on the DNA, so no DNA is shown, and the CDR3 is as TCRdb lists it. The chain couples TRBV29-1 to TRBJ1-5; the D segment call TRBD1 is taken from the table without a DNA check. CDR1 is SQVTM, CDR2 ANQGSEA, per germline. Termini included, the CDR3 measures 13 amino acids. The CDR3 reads CSLVGQFNQPQNY.

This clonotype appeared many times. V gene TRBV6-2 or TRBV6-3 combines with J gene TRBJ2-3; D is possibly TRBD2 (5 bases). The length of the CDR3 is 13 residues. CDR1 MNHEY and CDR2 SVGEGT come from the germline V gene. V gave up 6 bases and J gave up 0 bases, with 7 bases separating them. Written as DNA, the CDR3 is TGTGCCAGCAGGGAGGTTAGCACAGATACGCAGTATTTT. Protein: CASREVSTDTQYF.

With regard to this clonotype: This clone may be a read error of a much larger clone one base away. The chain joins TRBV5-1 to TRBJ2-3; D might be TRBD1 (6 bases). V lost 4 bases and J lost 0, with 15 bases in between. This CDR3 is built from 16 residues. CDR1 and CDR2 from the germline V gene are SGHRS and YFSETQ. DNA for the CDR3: TGCGCCAGCAGCATGGACAGTTTCTCTAGCACAGATACGCAGTATTTT. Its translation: CASSMDSFSSTDTQYF.

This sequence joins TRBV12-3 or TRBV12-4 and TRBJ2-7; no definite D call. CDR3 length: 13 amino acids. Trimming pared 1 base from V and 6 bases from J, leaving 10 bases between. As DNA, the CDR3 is TGTGCCAGCAGTTTAGGGTGGGCCGGCGAGCAGTACTTC. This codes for CASSLGWAGEQYF.

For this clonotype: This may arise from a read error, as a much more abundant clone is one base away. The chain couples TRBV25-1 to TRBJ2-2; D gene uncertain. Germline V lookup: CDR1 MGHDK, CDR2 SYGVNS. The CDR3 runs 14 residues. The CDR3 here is CASSDLANSGELFF. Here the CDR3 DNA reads TGTGCCAGCAGTGACCTTGCGAACAGCGGGGAGCTGTTTTTT.

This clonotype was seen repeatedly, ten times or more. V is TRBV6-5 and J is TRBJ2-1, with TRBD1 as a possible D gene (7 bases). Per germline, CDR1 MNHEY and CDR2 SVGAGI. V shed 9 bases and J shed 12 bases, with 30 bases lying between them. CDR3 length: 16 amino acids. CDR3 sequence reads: CASRTKGGPIRGGQFF. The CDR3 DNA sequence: TGTGCCAGTAGGACTAAAGGGGGCCCGATTCGCGGTGGGCAGTTCTTC.

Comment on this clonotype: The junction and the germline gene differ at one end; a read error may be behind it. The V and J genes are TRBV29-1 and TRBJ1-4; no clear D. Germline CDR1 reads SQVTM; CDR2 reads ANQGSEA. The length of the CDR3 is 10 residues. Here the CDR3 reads CRVGHEKLFF. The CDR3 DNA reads TGCAGGGTTGGGCATGAAAAACTATTTTTT.

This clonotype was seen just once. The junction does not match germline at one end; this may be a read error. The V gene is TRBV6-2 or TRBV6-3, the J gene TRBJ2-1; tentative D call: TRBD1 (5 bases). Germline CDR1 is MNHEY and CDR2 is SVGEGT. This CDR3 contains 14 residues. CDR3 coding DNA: TGTGCCAGCAGTTACGCTACAGGATCGGATCAGCAGTTTTTC. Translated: CASSYATGSDQQFF.

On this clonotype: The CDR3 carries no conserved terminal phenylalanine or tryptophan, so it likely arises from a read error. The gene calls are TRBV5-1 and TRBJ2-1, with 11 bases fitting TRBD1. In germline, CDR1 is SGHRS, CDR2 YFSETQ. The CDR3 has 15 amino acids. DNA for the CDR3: TGCGCCAGCAGTTTGGGACAGGGGGTCTACAATGAGCAGTTCCTC. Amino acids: CASSLGQGVYNEQFL.

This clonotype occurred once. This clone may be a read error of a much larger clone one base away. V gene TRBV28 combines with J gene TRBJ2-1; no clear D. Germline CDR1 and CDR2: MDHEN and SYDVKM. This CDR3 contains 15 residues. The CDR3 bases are TGTACCAGCAGTTCTCAGTTGATCCATTACAATGAGCAGTTCTTC. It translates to CTSSSQLIHYNEQFF.

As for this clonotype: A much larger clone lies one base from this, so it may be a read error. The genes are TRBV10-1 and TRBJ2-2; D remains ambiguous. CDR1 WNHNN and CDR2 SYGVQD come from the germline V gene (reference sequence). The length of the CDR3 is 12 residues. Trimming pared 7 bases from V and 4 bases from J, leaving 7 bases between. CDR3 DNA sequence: TGCGCCAGCAATACCGCCACCGGGGAGCTGTTTTTT. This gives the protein CASNTATGELFF.

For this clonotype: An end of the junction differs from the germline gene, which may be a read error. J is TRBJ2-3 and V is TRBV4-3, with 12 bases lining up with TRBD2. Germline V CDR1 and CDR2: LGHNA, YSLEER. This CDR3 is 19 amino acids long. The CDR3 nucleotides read TGCGCCATCAGCCAAGATCGGGCTAGCGGGAGGGCCCTCGTAGATACTCAGTATTTT. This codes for CAISQDRASGRALVDTQYF.